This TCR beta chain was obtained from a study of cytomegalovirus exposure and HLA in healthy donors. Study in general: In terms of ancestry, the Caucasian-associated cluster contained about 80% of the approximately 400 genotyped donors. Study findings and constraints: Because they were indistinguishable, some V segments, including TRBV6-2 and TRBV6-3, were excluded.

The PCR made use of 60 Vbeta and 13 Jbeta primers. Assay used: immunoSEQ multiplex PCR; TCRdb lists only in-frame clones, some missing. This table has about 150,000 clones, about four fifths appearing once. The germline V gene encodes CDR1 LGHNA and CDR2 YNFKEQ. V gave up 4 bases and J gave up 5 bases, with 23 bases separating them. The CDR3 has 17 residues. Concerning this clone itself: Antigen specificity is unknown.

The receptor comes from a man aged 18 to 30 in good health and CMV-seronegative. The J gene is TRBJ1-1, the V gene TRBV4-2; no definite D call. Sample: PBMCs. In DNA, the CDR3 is TGTGCCAGCAGCCGATATCCCTCCGGTGAGGGAGGGACTGAAGCTTTCTTT. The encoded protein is CASSRYPSGEGGTEAFF.